What follows are 28 T cell receptor beta chains derived from one specimen sequenced in a study of CD8 T cells in ankylosing spondylitis. TCRdb passed the 5' RACE reads through MiXCR, listing each CDR3 protein once. The data show hundreds of thousands of distinct CDR3 sequences, with more than 20% seen just once and roughly 3.4% held by the top ten. Sequencing was carried out using blood, either unsorted or a sorted T cell fraction (not recorded which). These receptor sequences come from a female donor with ankylosing spondylitis or in good health (not recorded which).

V gene TRBV5-1 combines with J gene TRBJ2-1; tentatively, D is TRBD1 (6 bases). V lost 4 bases, J lost 7 bases, and 15 bases lay in between. The CDR3 length is 14 residues. Germline V gene sequence: CDR1 SGHRS, CDR2 YFSETQ. Here the CDR3 reads CASSQDSMYNEQFF. In DNA, the CDR3 is TGCGCCAGCAGCCAGGACAGTATGTATAATGAGCAGTTCTTC.

This clonotype appeared a few times. The V gene is TRBV7-9, the J gene TRBJ2-1, with 11 bases aligning to TRBD2. Germline V lookup: CDR1 SEHNR, CDR2 FQNEAQ (reference sequence). J lost 7 bases, V lost 5 bases, and 4 bases had no gene match. The CDR3 has 14 residues. The CDR3 here is CASSPTSGRNEQFF. CDR3 bases: TGTGCCAGCAGCCCTACTAGCGGGAGAAATGAGCAGTTCTTC.

This clonotype was found a few times. This chain links TRBV6-5 with TRBJ2-3; D is perhaps TRBD1 (6 bases). CDR3 length equals 12 residues. Trimming took 7 bases from V and 6 from J, leaving 11 bases between them. Germline V gene sequence: CDR1 MNHEY, CDR2 SVGAGI. The CDR3: CASIDRRDTQYF. As DNA, the CDR3 is TGTGCCAGCATCGACAGGCGGGATACGCAGTATTTT.

V gene TRBV7-9 combines with J gene TRBJ2-3; D is perhaps TRBD1 or TRBD2 (6 bases each). Trimming took 3 bases from V and 4 from J, leaving 14 bases between them. CDR1 SEHNR and CDR2 FQNEAQ come from the germline V gene (reference sequence). The CDR3 consists of 15 residues. The CDR3 DNA follows: TGTGCCAGCAGCTTCTCGGGGGCGCGGTCAGATACGCAGTATTTT. Encoded protein: CASSFSGARSDTQYF.

The chain employs TRBV5-8 and TRBJ2-4; tentative D call: TRBD2 (6 bases). Germline values: CDR1 SGHTS, CDR2 YDEGEE. V was pared by 2 bases and J by 9 bases, with 12 bases between. The CDR3 has 13 residues. The CDR3: CASSLGTRGIQYF. CDR3 nucleotide sequence: TGTGCCAGCAGCTTAGGGACTCGGGGCATTCAGTACTTC.

The sample holds a few counts of this clonotype. The rearrangement uses TRBV20-1 and TRBJ2-7; 12 bases fit TRBD2. Germline assignment: CDR1 DFQATT and CDR2 SNEGSKA (reference sequence). The CDR3 length is 17 residues. V dropped 0 bases and J dropped 2; count of bases not matched to a gene: 8. CDR3 coding DNA: TGCAGTGCTAGAGAATTTTCTTGGACTAGCGGGGCCTACGAGCAGTACTTC. As protein: CSAREFSWTSGAYEQYF.

This clonotype was counted between two and nine times. The V call is TRBV6-1, the J call TRBJ2-1, with 7 nucleotides matching TRBD2. The V and J ends lost 6 bases and 0 bases, in that order; junction bases with no gene match: 5. CDR1 is MNHNS, CDR2 SASEGT, per germline. The CDR3 has 15 amino acids. The CDR3 spells CASREPSGSYNEQFF. The CDR3 coding sequence is TGTGCCAGCAGGGAACCTAGCGGCTCCTACAATGAGCAGTTCTTC.

The V gene is TRBV5-3, the J gene TRBJ2-5; tentatively, D is TRBD2 (5 bases). TRBV5-3 has ORF status, its function being uncertain. The CDR3 runs 13 residues. With 9 bases removed from V and 5 bases from J, the gap between germline ends came to 17 bases. Here the CDR3 reads CAMGPGLSETQYF. The DNA of the CDR3 is TGTGCCATGGGCCCTGGACTGAGCGAGACCCAGTACTTC.

V usage is TRBV5-1 and J usage is TRBJ2-2; TRBD1 might be the D (5 bases). Germline V gene sequence: CDR1 SGHRS, CDR2 YFSETQ. Trimming took off 5 bases at V and 0 bases at J, with 11 bases between the two ends. The CDR3 contains 15 residues. CDR3 in DNA: TGCGCCAGCAGGTTGACAGAGACGAACACCGGGGAGCTGTTTTTT. This encodes CASRLTETNTGELFF.

The chain employs TRBV6-5 and TRBJ1-2; D gene unclear. CDR1 and CDR2 from the germline V gene are MNHEY and SVGAGI. CDR3 size: 15 residues. The ends were cut back, 0 bases at V and 6 bases at J, with 14 bases in the middle. The CDR3 protein is CASSYSYSSKHGYTF. The CDR3 DNA follows: TGTGCCAGCAGTTACTCGTACAGCTCTAAACATGGCTACACCTTC.

This clonotype was observed a handful of times. The V call is TRBV20-1, the J call TRBJ1-1; D unresolved. The CDR3 has 13 amino acids. CDR1 is DFQATT, CDR2 SNEGSKA, per germline (reference sequence). Trimming pared 0 bases from V and 1 base from J, leaving 6 bases between. DNA of the CDR3: TGCAGTGCTAGAGAGTCGGGGAACACTGAAGCTTTCTTT. It codes for CSARESGNTEAFF.

The chain has TRBV20-1 and TRBJ2-5, with 8 bases identical to TRBD2. Per the germline V gene, CDR1 is DFQATT and CDR2 is SNEGSKA (reference sequence). J was trimmed by 2 bases and V by 6 bases; bases with no gene match: 11. CDR3 size: 15 residues. The CDR3 loop reads CSAHWTSRDQETQYF. The CDR3 DNA sequence: TGCAGTGCCCACTGGACTAGCCGAGATCAAGAGACCCAGTACTTC.

This clonotype was seen at least ten times. The V and J genes are TRBV2 and TRBJ2-1, with 8 bases matching TRBD2. The CDR3 is made up of 15 amino acids. V lost 7 bases to trimming and J lost 2 bases; unmatched junction nucleotides: 7. Germline loops: CDR1 SNHLY, CDR2 FYNNEI. The CDR3 here is CASTSGPAPYNEQFF. As DNA, the CDR3 is TGTGCCAGCACTAGCGGGCCGGCCCCCTACAATGAGCAGTTCTTC.

The chain joins TRBV4-3 to TRBJ1-4, with TRBD1 as a possible D gene (5 bases). The germline CDR1 and CDR2 sequences are LGHNA and YSLEER. The ends were cut back, 4 bases at V and 6 bases at J, with 18 bases in the middle. This CDR3 spans 16 amino acids. The chain's CDR3 is CASSLTGTPRHEKLFF. The CDR3, as DNA: TGCGCCAGCAGCCTCACAGGCACCCCTAGGCATGAAAAACTGTTTTTT.

This clonotype turned up a few times. The chain joins TRBV20-1 to TRBJ1-3; no firm D call. Trimming removed 3 bases from V and 1 base from J, with 10 bases in between. The CDR3 runs 14 residues. Germline V lookup: CDR1 DFQATT, CDR2 SNEGSKA (reference sequence). The CDR3 spells CSARAYVSGNTIYF. The CDR3 bases are TGCAGTGCTAGGGCGTATGTTTCTGGAAACACCATATATTTT.

This clonotype was counted many times. The gene calls are TRBV12-3 or TRBV12-4 and TRBJ2-5; unclear D gene. This CDR3 is 15 amino acids long. The ends were cut back, 5 bases at V and 5 bases at J, with 18 bases in the middle. CDR3 sequence (DNA): TGTGCCAGCAGTCAACCTTCACCCGCTGGGGAGACCCAGTACTTC. Translation: CASSQPSPAGETQYF.

The chain recombines TRBV30 with TRBJ2-3, with unresolved D. This CDR3 has 15 residues. V lost 0 bases and J 4 bases, leaving 14 bases between the germline ends. The germline V gene has CDR1 GTSNPN and CDR2 SVGIG (reference sequence). The CDR3 nucleotides are TGTGCCTGGAGTGTTAGGCCGAACCCACCAGATACGCAGTATTTT. Translation: CAWSVRPNPPDTQYF.

The chain couples TRBV6-1 to TRBJ2-3, with 8 positions matching TRBD1. The germline V gene encodes CDR1 MNHNS and CDR2 SASEGT. The junction had 7 bases not matched to a gene; V was cut back by 4 bases and J by 4 bases. The CDR3 is 15 amino acids. CDR3 nucleotide sequence: TGTGCCAGCAGTGCCGGGGACAGGTTCGCAGATACGCAGTATTTT. It codes for CASSAGDRFADTQYF.

The sample holds a few counts of this clonotype. The CDR3 nucleotides are TGCAGTGCTGTAGCGGGCAACAAAAACATTCAGTACTTC. Translating it yields CSAVAGNKNIQYF. The chain carries TRBV20-1 and TRBJ2-4; TRBD2 aligns across 7 bases. The CDR3 has 13 amino acids. The V and J ends lost 5 bases and 3 bases, in that order; junction bases with no gene match: 4. From germline, CDR1 is DFQATT and CDR2 SNEGSKA (reference sequence).

This rearrangement joins TRBV25-1 to TRBJ2-6; TRBD1 agrees at 7 bases. Unmatched junction bases numbered 6, after V lost 1 base and J lost 0 bases. This CDR3 is 18 amino acids long. CDR1 and CDR2 (germline): MGHDK, SYGVNS. The CDR3 DNA follows: TGTGCCAGCAGTGAATGGGGACAGTCCCTCTCTGGGGCCAACGTCCTGACTTTC. Encoded protein: CASSEWGQSLSGANVLTF.

This sequence joins TRBV10-3 and TRBJ2-2; the D gene could be TRBD1 or TRBD2 (6 bases each). Trimming cost V 8 bases and J 4 bases, with 17 bases left between them. The V gene's germline CDR1 is ENHRY and CDR2 SYGVKD. CDR3 length: 15 residues. The CDR3 reads CAIFDGGPSTGELFF. In DNA, the CDR3 is TGTGCCATCTTCGATGGGGGGCCGAGCACCGGGGAGCTGTTTTTT.

This clonotype was detected only a few times. This chain links TRBV12-3 or TRBV12-4 with TRBJ2-7, with D possibly being TRBD1 or TRBD2 (5 bases each). V was clipped by 5 bases and J by 2 bases, with 13 bases between them. CDR3 length equals 14 residues. CDR3 bases: TGTGCCAGCAGTCCCAGACTGGGGGCCTACGAGCAGTACTTC. Translation gives CASSPRLGAYEQYF.

This clonotype was counted a few times. This rearrangement joins TRBV6-6 to TRBJ2-6; D is ambiguous. The CDR3 loop spans 13 amino acids. The ends were cut back, 6 bases at V and 4 bases at J, with 7 bases in the middle. The germline CDR1 and CDR2 sequences are MNHNY and SVGAGI (reference sequence). CDR3 DNA: TGTGCCAGCAGCCCTCGAGGGGCCAACGTCCTGACTTTC. The encoded protein is CASSPRGANVLTF.

This clonotype was seen at least ten times. The V gene is TRBV29-1, the J gene TRBJ2-1; D gene ambiguous. Trimming pared 2 bases from V and 6 bases from J, leaving 11 bases between. The V gene's germline CDR1 is SQVTM and CDR2 ANQGSEA. The CDR3 runs 13 residues. The CDR3 DNA reads TGCAGCGTTGAATCCCCCCTCCTCAATGAGCAGTTCTTC. Its translation: CSVESPLLNEQFF.

This clonotype was seen a handful of times. The chain links TRBV2 to TRBJ2-2, with D unresolved. The CDR3 has 13 amino acids. The V gene's germline CDR1 is SNHLY and CDR2 FYNNEI. Trimming took 8 bases from V and 4 from J, leaving 11 bases between them. The CDR3 sequence is CASRYGITGELFF. The CDR3 coding sequence is TGTGCCAGCCGTTACGGAATCACCGGGGAGCTGTTTTTT.

This chain connects TRBV15 to TRBJ2-1; D assignment may be TRBD1 or TRBD2 (5 bases each). V shed 2 bases and J shed 1 base, with 15 bases lying between them. Per the germline V gene, CDR1 is LNHNV and CDR2 is YYDKDF (reference sequence). The CDR3 has 17 residues. The DNA of the CDR3 is TGTGCCACCAGCAGAACCTGGGGGAGTGCTTCCTACAATGAGCAGTTCTTC. Its protein is CATSRTWGSASYNEQFF.

This clonotype has ten or more counts. The V gene is TRBV3-1, the J gene TRBJ2-1; D uncertain. Germline CDR1 and CDR2: LGHDT and YNNKEL (reference sequence). V lost 7 bases, J lost 7 bases, and 14 bases lay in between. This CDR3 spans 13 amino acids. CDR3 region: CASKGPVKNEQFF. The CDR3, as DNA: TGTGCCAGCAAGGGCCCCGTTAAGAATGAGCAGTTCTTC.

This clonotype occurred many times. The chain combines TRBV9 with TRBJ2-1, with TRBD2 matching 9 bases. This CDR3 has 15 amino acids. The junction had 6 bases not matched to a gene; V was cut back by 4 bases and J by 4 bases. Germline V CDR1 and CDR2: SGDLS, YYNGEE. The CDR3: CASSLTAGGYNEQFF. In DNA, the CDR3 is TGTGCCAGCAGCTTAACAGCGGGAGGTTACAATGAGCAGTTCTTC.